This T cell receptor beta chain appears in the sequencing data of a study of shared T cell receptors in the human thymus. CDR1 is MNHEY and CDR2 is SMNVEV in the germline V gene (reference sequence). V lost 4 bases and J 2 bases, leaving 6 bases between the germline ends. The CDR3 is 13 amino acids. Measured with immunoSEQ multiplex PCR; TCRdb has only the in-frame clones, and not every one. The top ten clones hold 0.0085% to 0.012% of a sample with hundreds of thousands of clones, roughly 90% of them seen once. Separately, the same data were catalogued under a study of human thymus T cells. From that second work: Surgeons resected thymus tissue during corrective heart surgery. Across thymic and blood repertoires, the usage of V and J genes appeared to be biased. Thymic repertoires overlap heavily among unrelated individuals, related research has reported.

Sample: thymocytes. The origin of this receptor is a boy less than two years old with a congenital heart defect. V usage is TRBV27 and J usage is TRBJ1-5; D gene unclear. The CDR3 protein is CASSWGGNQPQHF. For the CDR3, the DNA is TGTGCCAGCAGTTGGGGAGGCAATCAGCCCCAGCATTTT.